A selection of T cell receptor beta chains follows, all from one sample in a study of shared clonotypes between healthy human individuals. TCRdb keeps only in-frame clones here, not all; method: immunoSEQ multiplex PCR. The sample has 2 million to 2.5 million clones; under 97% are singletons. The material sequenced was naive CD4+ T cells sorted from blood. Receptors were obtained from a young man in good health. The CDR3 runs from the conserved cysteine through the conserved F or W. The D gene is left open where the match is weak. Expanded clones get a size class; other rows say once, few or many, or leave the size out.

j_gene: TRBJ2-7
abundance: NA
d_gene: NA
v_gene: TRBV6-1
CDR3aa: CASSESGTETYEQYF
CDR3nt: TGTGCCAGCAGTGAATCGGGGACCGAGACCTACGAGCAGTACTTC

j_gene: TRBJ1-6
abundance: NA
d_gene: TRBD1
v_gene: TRBV27
CDR3aa: CASSLSTGFSPLHF
CDR3nt: TGTGCCAGCAGTTTATCGACAGGGTTTTCACCCCTCCACTTT

j_gene: TRBJ1-3
abundance: NA
d_gene: NA
v_gene: TRBV18
CDR3aa: CASSPPAYSGNTIYF
CDR3nt: TGTGCCAGCTCACCACCGGCGTACTCTGGAAACACCATATATTTT

j_gene: TRBJ2-2
abundance: NA
d_gene: NA
v_gene: TRBV11-3
CDR3aa: CASSLRESSGELFF
CDR3nt: TGTGCCAGCAGCTTACGGGAGAGTTCCGGGGAGCTGTTTTTT

j_gene: TRBJ2-6
abundance: NA
d_gene: NA
v_gene: TRBV5-1
CDR3aa: CASSFGGLGANVLTF
CDR3nt: TGCGCCAGCAGCTTCGGGGGACTTGGGGCCAACGTCCTGACTTTC

j_gene: TRBJ2-7
abundance: NA
d_gene: NA
v_gene: TRBV16
CDR3aa: CASSQSQVEQYF
CDR3nt: TGTGCCAGCAGCCAGTCCCAGGTGGAGCAGTACTTC

j_gene: TRBJ2-3
abundance: NA
d_gene: NA
v_gene: TRBV9
CDR3aa: CASSVGALTDTQYF
CDR3nt: TGTGCCAGCAGCGTAGGAGCTTTAACAGATACGCAGTATTTT

j_gene: TRBJ1-6
abundance: NA
d_gene: NA
v_gene: TRBV6-5
CDR3aa: CASSPLPGRGSPLHF
CDR3nt: TGTGCCAGCAGCCCCTTGCCGGGAAGAGGGTCACCCCTCCACTTT

j_gene: TRBJ1-6
abundance: NA
d_gene: TRBD1
v_gene: TRBV28
CDR3aa: CASLTGQGVSPLHF
CDR3nt: TGTGCCAGTTTGACAGGACAGGGGGTTTCACCCCTCCACTTT

j_gene: TRBJ2-1
abundance: NA
d_gene: TRBD2
v_gene: TRBV4-1
CDR3aa: CASSQEQSVAGGREQFF
CDR3nt: TGCGCCAGCAGCCAAGAGCAGAGTGTAGCGGGGGGCCGGGAGCAGTTCTTC

j_gene: TRBJ2-2
abundance: NA
d_gene: TRBD1
v_gene: TRBV5-1
CDR3aa: CASSFGQGNTGELFF
CDR3nt: TGCGCCAGCAGCTTTGGACAGGGAAACACCGGGGAGCTGTTTTTT

j_gene: TRBJ2-1
abundance: NA
d_gene: NA
v_gene: TRBV21-1
CDR3aa: CASSKVARGPDDNEQFF
CDR3nt: TGTGCCAGCAGCAAAGTGGCACGGGGCCCTGACGACAATGAGCAGTTCTTC

j_gene: TRBJ1-5
abundance: NA
d_gene: NA
v_gene: TRBV7-2
CDR3aa: CASSLGQNQPQHF
CDR3nt: TGTGCCAGCAGCTTAGGACAGAATCAGCCCCAGCATTTT

j_gene: TRBJ1-6
abundance: NA
d_gene: NA
v_gene: TRBV6-5
CDR3aa: CASSYGGTINSPLHF
CDR3nt: TGTGCCAGCAGTTACGGTGGCACGATTAATTCACCCCTCCACTTT

j_gene: TRBJ1-3
abundance: NA
d_gene: TRBD1
v_gene: TRBV7-9
CDR3aa: CASSLQGASGNTIYF
CDR3nt: TGTGCCAGCAGCCTACAGGGGGCAAGTGGAAACACCATATATTTT

j_gene: TRBJ1-2
abundance: NA
d_gene: TRBD1
v_gene: TRBV5-6
CDR3aa: CASSYIWTGIYGYTF
CDR3nt: TGTGCCAGCAGCTACATCTGGACAGGGATCTATGGCTACACCTTC

j_gene: TRBJ2-7
abundance: NA
d_gene: TRBD2
v_gene: TRBV30
CDR3aa: CAWDAASGSPRFFYEQYF
CDR3nt: TGTGCCTGGGATGCAGCTAGCGGGAGTCCCCGTTTTTTCTACGAGCAGTACTTC

j_gene: TRBJ1-1
abundance: NA
d_gene: NA
v_gene: TRBV29-1
CDR3aa: CSGRVHLGTFF
CDR3nt: TGCAGCGGTCGAGTTCATTTAGGAACTTTCTTT

j_gene: TRBJ2-5
abundance: NA
d_gene: TRBD1
v_gene: TRBV28
CDR3aa: CASSNGQGNGKTQYF
CDR3nt: TGTGCCAGCAGTAACGGACAGGGGAATGGGAAGACCCAGTACTTC

j_gene: TRBJ1-6
abundance: NA
d_gene: NA
v_gene: TRBV30
CDR3aa: CAWSRAGSPLHF
CDR3nt: TGTGCCTGGAGTCGAGCGGGGTCACCCCTCCACTTT

j_gene: TRBJ1-1
abundance: NA
d_gene: NA
v_gene: TRBV6-5
CDR3aa: CASSYLPLRGGTEAFF
CDR3nt: TGTGCCAGCAGTTACCTCCCCTTGAGGGGGGGCACGGAAGCTTTCTTT

j_gene: TRBJ2-1
abundance: NA
d_gene: TRBD1
v_gene: TRBV7-2
CDR3aa: CASSLDRGAYNEQFF
CDR3nt: TGTGCCAGCAGCTTGGACAGGGGGGCCTACAATGAGCAGTTCTTC

j_gene: TRBJ2-7
abundance: NA
d_gene: NA
v_gene: TRBV21-1
CDR3aa: CASGLHPTSGKYGEQYF
CDR3nt: TGTGCCAGCGGCCTCCACCCGACTAGCGGGAAATACGGCGAGCAGTACTTC

j_gene: TRBJ1-2
abundance: NA
d_gene: TRBD1
v_gene: TRBV10-3
CDR3aa: CAIRGQGGNELTF
CDR3nt: TGTGCCATCAGGGGACAGGGGGGAAATGAACTCACCTTC

j_gene: TRBJ2-3
abundance: once
d_gene: NA
v_gene: TRBV7-2
CDR3aa: CASSSAFAGTRDTQYF
CDR3nt: TGTGCCAGCAGCTCGGCTTTTGCGGGTACCAGGGATACGCAGTATTTT

j_gene: TRBJ2-7
abundance: NA
d_gene: TRBD2
v_gene: TRBV6-6
CDR3aa: CASRLKAGGSIKQYF
CDR3nt: TGTGCCAGCCGTCTGAAAGCGGGAGGGAGTATCAAGCAGTACTTC

j_gene: TRBJ2-1
abundance: NA
d_gene: NA
v_gene: TRBV5-1
CDR3aa: CASSQGRRRDNEQFF
CDR3nt: TGCGCCAGCAGCCAGGGACGCCGGCGGGACAATGAGCAGTTCTTC

j_gene: TRBJ1-1
abundance: NA
d_gene: NA
v_gene: TRBV7-2
CDR3aa: CASSLAQGTEAFF
CDR3nt: TGTGCCAGCAGCTTAGCACAGGGAACTGAAGCTTTCTTT

j_gene: TRBJ1-1
abundance: NA
d_gene: NA
v_gene: TRBV9
CDR3aa: CASSVVGDQNTEAFF
CDR3nt: TGTGCCAGCAGCGTAGTCGGGGACCAGAACACTGAAGCTTTCTTT

j_gene: TRBJ1-4
abundance: once
d_gene: NA
v_gene: TRBV6-6
CDR3aa: CASTLRGVNEKLFF
CDR3nt: TGTGCCAGCACCCTACGGGGTGTTAATGAAAAACTGTTTTTT

j_gene: TRBJ1-5
abundance: few
d_gene: NA
v_gene: TRBV10-3
CDR3aa: CAISEGGITQHF
CDR3nt: TGTGCCATCAGTGAGGGGGGCATAACCCAGCATTTT

j_gene: TRBJ2-5
abundance: NA
d_gene: TRBD2
v_gene: TRBV10-3
CDR3aa: CATRESGLELETQYF
CDR3nt: TGTGCCACCAGGGAGTCGGGACTAGAATTGGAGACCCAGTACTTC

j_gene: TRBJ1-5
abundance: NA
d_gene: TRBD1
v_gene: TRBV28
CDR3aa: CASSSPTTGYNQPQHF
CDR3nt: TGTGCCAGCAGTTCCCCAACGACAGGGTACAATCAGCCCCAGCATTTT

j_gene: TRBJ2-7
abundance: NA
d_gene: NA
v_gene: TRBV7-2
CDR3aa: CASSLRVLVEQYF
CDR3nt: TGTGCCAGCAGCTTGCGGGTACTTGTCGAGCAGTACTTC

j_gene: TRBJ2-7
abundance: NA
d_gene: TRBD2
v_gene: TRBV4-1
CDR3aa: CASSQRLAGGSYEQYF
CDR3nt: TGCGCCAGCAGCCAGAGACTAGCGGGAGGCTCCTACGAGCAGTACTTC

j_gene: TRBJ2-5
abundance: NA
d_gene: TRBD2
v_gene: TRBV10-3
CDR3aa: CAISVGLAGGQETQYF
CDR3nt: TGTGCCATCAGTGTGGGGCTAGCGGGAGGGCAAGAGACCCAGTACTTC

j_gene: TRBJ1-3
abundance: NA
d_gene: NA
v_gene: TRBV19
CDR3aa: CASSTGPSLGTIYF
CDR3nt: TGTGCCAGTAGTACGGGACCTTCTTTAGGAACCATATATTTT

j_gene: TRBJ1-3
abundance: NA
d_gene: TRBD1
v_gene: TRBV15
CDR3aa: CATSFHRTGGSGNTIYF
CDR3nt: TGTGCCACCAGCTTTCACCGGACAGGGGGTTCTGGAAACACCATATATTTT

j_gene: TRBJ2-3
abundance: once
d_gene: NA
v_gene: TRBV12-2
CDR3aa: CAPPPGISTDTQYF
CDR3nt: TGTGCACCCCCCCCGGGGATTAGCACAGATACGCAGTATTTT

j_gene: TRBJ2-5
abundance: NA
d_gene: TRBD2
v_gene: TRBV5-6
CDR3aa: CASSPMGGSETQYF
CDR3nt: TGTGCCAGCAGCCCCATGGGGGGGTCTGAGACCCAGTACTTC

j_gene: TRBJ2-3
abundance: NA
d_gene: NA
v_gene: TRBV10-3
CDR3aa: CAISDPRVSTDTQYF
CDR3nt: TGTGCCATCAGTGACCCCAGGGTGAGCACAGATACGCAGTATTTT

j_gene: TRBJ2-7
abundance: NA
d_gene: TRBD1
v_gene: TRBV11-2
CDR3aa: CASSRAGTGDYEQYF
CDR3nt: TGTGCCAGCAGTCGAGCTGGGACAGGGGACTACGAGCAGTACTTC

j_gene: TRBJ2-3
abundance: NA
d_gene: NA
v_gene: TRBV7-2
CDR3aa: CASSVDRYTDTQYF
CDR3nt: TGTGCCAGCAGCGTCGACAGGTACACAGATACGCAGTATTTT

j_gene: TRBJ2-4
abundance: NA
d_gene: TRBD2
v_gene: TRBV15
CDR3aa: CATSRGIGEGGMNIQYF
CDR3nt: TGTGCCACCAGCAGAGGAATAGGGGAGGGCGGGATGAACATTCAGTACTTC

j_gene: TRBJ2-7
abundance: NA
d_gene: TRBD2
v_gene: TRBV5-8
CDR3aa: CASSYPLAGGHYEQYF
CDR3nt: TGTGCCAGCAGTTACCCCCTGGCGGGGGGGCACTACGAGCAGTACTTC

j_gene: TRBJ2-4
abundance: once
d_gene: TRBD2
v_gene: TRBV4-3
CDR3aa: CASSQPGGSKNIQYF
CDR3nt: TGCGCCAGCAGCCAGCCGGGGGGAAGCAAAAACATTCAGTACTTC

j_gene: TRBJ2-5
abundance: NA
d_gene: TRBD2
v_gene: TRBV5-1
CDR3aa: CASSSTSGRETQYF
CDR3nt: TGCGCCAGCAGCTCGACTAGCGGGAGAGAGACCCAGTACTTC

j_gene: TRBJ2-7
abundance: NA
d_gene: TRBD1
v_gene: TRBV5-1
CDR3aa: CASSFTGTGSEQYF
CDR3nt: TGCGCCAGCAGCTTTACCGGGACAGGGAGCGAGCAGTACTTC

j_gene: TRBJ2-7
abundance: NA
d_gene: TRBD2
v_gene: TRBV6-4
CDR3aa: CASRPTSGRAHEQYF
CDR3nt: TGTGCCAGCAGGCCGACTAGCGGGAGGGCCCACGAGCAGTACTTC

j_gene: TRBJ2-2
abundance: NA
d_gene: NA
v_gene: TRBV30
CDR3aa: CAWSVSRTGELFF
CDR3nt: TGTGCCTGGAGTGTATCCAGGACCGGGGAGCTGTTTTTT

j_gene: TRBJ2-1
abundance: NA
d_gene: NA
v_gene: TRBV5-6
CDR3aa: CASSSGGEQFF
CDR3nt: TGTGCCAGCAGCTCTGGAGGTGAGCAGTTCTTC

j_gene: TRBJ1-1
abundance: NA
d_gene: NA
v_gene: TRBV6-6
CDR3aa: CASSYRDYTEAFF
CDR3nt: TGTGCCAGCAGTTACAGGGATTACACTGAAGCTTTCTTT

j_gene: TRBJ2-7
abundance: NA
d_gene: TRBD1
v_gene: TRBV4-1
CDR3aa: CASSEGQGSPYEQYF
CDR3nt: TGCGCCAGCAGCGAAGGACAGGGGTCCCCCTACGAGCAGTACTTC